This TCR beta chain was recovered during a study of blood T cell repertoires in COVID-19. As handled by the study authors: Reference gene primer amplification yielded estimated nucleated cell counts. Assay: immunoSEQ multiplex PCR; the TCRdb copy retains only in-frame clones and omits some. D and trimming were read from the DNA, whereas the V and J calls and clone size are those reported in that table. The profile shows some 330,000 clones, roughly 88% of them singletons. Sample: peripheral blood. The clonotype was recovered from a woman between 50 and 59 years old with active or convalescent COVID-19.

The CDR3 protein is CASSFPIHNGYTF. CDR3 nucleotide sequence: TGTGCCAGCAGTTTCCCTATCCATAACGGCTACACCTTC. V usage is TRBV27 and J usage is TRBJ1-2; D ambiguous. This CDR3 comprises 13 residues. V lost 3 bases and J lost 8, with 13 bases in between. Germline CDR1 MNHEY, CDR2 SMNVEV (reference sequence).